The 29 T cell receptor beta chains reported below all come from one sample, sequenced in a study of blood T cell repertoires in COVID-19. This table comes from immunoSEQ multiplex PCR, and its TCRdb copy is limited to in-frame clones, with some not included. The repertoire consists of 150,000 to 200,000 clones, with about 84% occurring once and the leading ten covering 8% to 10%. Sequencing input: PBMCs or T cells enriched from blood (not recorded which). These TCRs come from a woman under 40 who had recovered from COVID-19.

The CDR3 region has the DNA TGTGCCAGCAGCCAGCGTCCGGTAGGACTAGCGGGAGGCTCCTACGAGCAGTACTTC. It translates to CASSQRPVGLAGGSYEQYF. The genes are TRBV14 and TRBJ2-7; 14 bases fit TRBD2. J was trimmed by 0 bases and V by 3 bases; bases with no gene match: 10. This CDR3 spans 19 amino acids. Germline assignment: CDR1 SGHDN and CDR2 FVKESK.

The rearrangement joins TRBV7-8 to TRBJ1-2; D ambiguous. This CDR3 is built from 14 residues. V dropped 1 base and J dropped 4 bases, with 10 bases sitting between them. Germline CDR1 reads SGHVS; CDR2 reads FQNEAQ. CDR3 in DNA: TGTGCCAGCAGCTTAGAAACGGGGTTCTATGGCTACACCTTC. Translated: CASSLETGFYGYTF.

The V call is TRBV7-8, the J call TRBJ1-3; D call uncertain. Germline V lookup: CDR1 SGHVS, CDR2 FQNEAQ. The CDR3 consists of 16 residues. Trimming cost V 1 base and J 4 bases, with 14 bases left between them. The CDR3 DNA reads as TGTGCCAGCAGCTTAGGGAGGCCCGCCAAAGGAAACACCATATATTTT. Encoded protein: CASSLGRPAKGNTIYF.

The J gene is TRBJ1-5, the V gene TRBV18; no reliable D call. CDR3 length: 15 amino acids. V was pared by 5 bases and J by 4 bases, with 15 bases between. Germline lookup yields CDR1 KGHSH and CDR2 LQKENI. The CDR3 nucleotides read TGTGCCAGCTCAGGCCAACGGGGTGTTAATCAGCCCCAGCATTTT. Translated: CASSGQRGVNQPQHF.

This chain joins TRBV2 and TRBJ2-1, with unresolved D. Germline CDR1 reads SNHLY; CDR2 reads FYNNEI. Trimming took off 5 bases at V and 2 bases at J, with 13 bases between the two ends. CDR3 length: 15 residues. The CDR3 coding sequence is TGTGCCAGCAGTCCGCTCCCAGTTACCTACAATGAGCAGTTCTTC. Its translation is CASSPLPVTYNEQFF.

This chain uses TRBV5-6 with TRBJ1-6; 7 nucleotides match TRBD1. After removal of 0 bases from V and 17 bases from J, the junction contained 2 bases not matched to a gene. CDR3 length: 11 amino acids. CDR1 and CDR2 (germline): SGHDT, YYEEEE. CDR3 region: CASSLGQGIHF. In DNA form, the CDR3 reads TGTGCCAGCAGCTTGGGACAGGGAATCCACTTT.

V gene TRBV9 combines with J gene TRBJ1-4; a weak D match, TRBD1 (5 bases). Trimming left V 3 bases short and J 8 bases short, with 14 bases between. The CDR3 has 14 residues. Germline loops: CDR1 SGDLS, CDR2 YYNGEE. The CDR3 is CASSAGTEEEKLFF. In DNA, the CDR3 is TGTGCCAGCAGCGCCGGGACTGAGGAAGAAAAACTGTTTTTT. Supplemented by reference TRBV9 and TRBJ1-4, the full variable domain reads DSGVTQTPKHLITATGQRVTLRCSPRSGDLSVYWYQQSLDQGLQFLIQYYNGEERAKGNILERFSAQQFPDLHSELNLSSLELGDSALYFCASSAGTEEEKLFFGSGTQLSVL.

The chain's CDR3 is CASSPVTGVGNTEAFF. CDR3 DNA: TGTGCCAGCAGCCCCGTCACAGGGGTTGGGAACACTGAAGCTTTCTTT. The chain is built from TRBV7-6 and TRBJ1-1, with 7 bases aligning to TRBD1. Germline CDR1 reads SGHVS; CDR2 reads FNYEAQ. The J segment lost 1 base and the V segment lost 5 bases, leaving 10 bases of the junction unmatched. The CDR3 runs 16 residues.

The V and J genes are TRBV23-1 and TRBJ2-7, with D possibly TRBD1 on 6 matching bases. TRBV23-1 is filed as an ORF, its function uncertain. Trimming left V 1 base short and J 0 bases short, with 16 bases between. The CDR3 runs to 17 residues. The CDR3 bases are TGCGCCAGCAGTCAATGGACAGATTATAAGAGCTCCTACGAGCAGTACTTC. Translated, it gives CASSQWTDYKSSYEQYF.

CDR3: CSASGQGADTQYF. The CDR3 nucleotides are TGCAGTGCTAGTGGACAGGGCGCAGATACGCAGTATTTT. The genes are TRBV20-1 and TRBJ2-3; 8 bases agree with TRBD1. V trimming: 3 bases; J trimming: 4 bases; junction bases outside the gene matches: 3. Germline V lookup: CDR1 DFQATT, CDR2 SNEGSKA (reference sequence). The CDR3 runs to 13 residues.

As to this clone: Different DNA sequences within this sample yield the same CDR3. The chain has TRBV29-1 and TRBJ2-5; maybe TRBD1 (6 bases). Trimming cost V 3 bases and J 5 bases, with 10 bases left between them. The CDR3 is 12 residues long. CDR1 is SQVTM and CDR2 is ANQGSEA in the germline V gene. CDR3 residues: CSVDRGRETQYF. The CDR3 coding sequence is TGCAGCGTTGACAGGGGACGGGAGACCCAGTACTTC.

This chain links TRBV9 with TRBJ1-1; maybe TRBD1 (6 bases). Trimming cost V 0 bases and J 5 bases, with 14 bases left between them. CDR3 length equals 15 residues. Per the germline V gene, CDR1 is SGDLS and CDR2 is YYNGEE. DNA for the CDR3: TGTGCCAGCAGCGTAGTCCCCCAGGGGCGGACTGAAGCTTTCTTT. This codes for CASSVVPQGRTEAFF. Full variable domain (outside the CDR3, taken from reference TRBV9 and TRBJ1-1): DSGVTQTPKHLITATGQRVTLRCSPRSGDLSVYWYQQSLDQGLQFLIQYYNGEERAKGNILERFSAQQFPDLHSELNLSSLELGDSALYFCASSVVPQGRTEAFFGQGTRLTVV.

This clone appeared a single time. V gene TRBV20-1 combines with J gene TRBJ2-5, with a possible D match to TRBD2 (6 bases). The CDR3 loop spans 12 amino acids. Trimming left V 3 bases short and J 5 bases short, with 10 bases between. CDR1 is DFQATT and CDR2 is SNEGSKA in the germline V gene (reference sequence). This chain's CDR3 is CSASWGRETQYF. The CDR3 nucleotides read TGCAGTGCTAGTTGGGGGAGGGAGACCCAGTACTTC.

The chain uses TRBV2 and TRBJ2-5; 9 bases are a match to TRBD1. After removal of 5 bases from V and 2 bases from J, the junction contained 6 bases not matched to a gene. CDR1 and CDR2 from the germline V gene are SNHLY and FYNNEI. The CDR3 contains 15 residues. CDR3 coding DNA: TGTGCCAGCAGTAGGGACAGGGTTGGTCAAGAGACCCAGTACTTC. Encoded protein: CASSRDRVGQETQYF.

CDR3 sequence (DNA): TGTGCCAGCAGCACGGGGACAGGGAGCTCCTACGAGCAGTACTTC. Translation: CASSTGTGSSYEQYF. This sequence joins TRBV9 and TRBJ2-7; 9 nucleotides match TRBD1. This CDR3 has 15 amino acids. After removal of 4 bases from V and 0 bases from J, the junction contained 5 bases not matched to a gene. Per the germline V gene, CDR1 is SGDLS and CDR2 is YYNGEE.

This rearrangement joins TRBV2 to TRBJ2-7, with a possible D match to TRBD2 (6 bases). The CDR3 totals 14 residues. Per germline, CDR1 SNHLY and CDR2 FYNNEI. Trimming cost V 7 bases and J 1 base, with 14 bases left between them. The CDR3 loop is CASNAGSLSYEQYF. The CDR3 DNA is TGTGCCAGCAATGCGGGATCCCTATCCTACGAGCAGTACTTC.

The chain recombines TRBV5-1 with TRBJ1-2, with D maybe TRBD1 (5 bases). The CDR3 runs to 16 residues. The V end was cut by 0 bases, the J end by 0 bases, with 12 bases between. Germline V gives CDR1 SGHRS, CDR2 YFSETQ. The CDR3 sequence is CASSLDSDTANYGYTF. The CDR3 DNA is TGCGCCAGCAGCTTGGACTCGGACACAGCTAACTATGGCTACACCTTC.

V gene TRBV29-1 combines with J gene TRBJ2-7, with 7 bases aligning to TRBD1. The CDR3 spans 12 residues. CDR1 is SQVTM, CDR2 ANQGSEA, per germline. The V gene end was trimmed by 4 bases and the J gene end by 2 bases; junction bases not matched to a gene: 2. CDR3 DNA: TGCAGCGTTGGGACAGGCGCCTACGAGCAGTACTTC. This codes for CSVGTGAYEQYF.

The CDR3 DNA is TGTGCCAGCAGCGTTACTGACAGCTATGGCTACACCTTC. This encodes CASSVTDSYGYTF. This sequence joins TRBV7-3 and TRBJ1-2, with D possibly TRBD1 on 5 matching bases. Germline V gene data show CDR1 as SGHTA and CDR2 as FQGTGA. CDR3 length: 13 amino acids. Trimming cost V 5 bases and J 4 bases, with 11 bases left between them.

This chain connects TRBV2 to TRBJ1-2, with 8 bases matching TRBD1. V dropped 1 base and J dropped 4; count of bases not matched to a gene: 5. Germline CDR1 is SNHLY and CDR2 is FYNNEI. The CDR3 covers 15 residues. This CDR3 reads CASSEGTGTGYGYTF. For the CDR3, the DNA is TGTGCCAGCAGTGAAGGGACCGGGACAGGCTATGGCTACACCTTC.

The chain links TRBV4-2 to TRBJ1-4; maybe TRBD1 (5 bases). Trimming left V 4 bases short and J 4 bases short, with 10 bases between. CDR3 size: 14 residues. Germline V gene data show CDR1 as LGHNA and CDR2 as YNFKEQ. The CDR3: CASSRGGDNEKLFF. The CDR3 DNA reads TGTGCCAGCAGCCGGGGCGGCGATAATGAAAAACTGTTTTTT.

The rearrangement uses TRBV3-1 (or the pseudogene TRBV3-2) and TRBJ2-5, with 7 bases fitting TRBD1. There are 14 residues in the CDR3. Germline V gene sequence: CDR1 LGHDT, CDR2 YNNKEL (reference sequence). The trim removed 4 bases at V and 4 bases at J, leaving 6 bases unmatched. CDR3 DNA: TGTGCCAGCAGCCCTACGGGACAGCCAGAGACCCAGTACTTC. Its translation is CASSPTGQPETQYF.

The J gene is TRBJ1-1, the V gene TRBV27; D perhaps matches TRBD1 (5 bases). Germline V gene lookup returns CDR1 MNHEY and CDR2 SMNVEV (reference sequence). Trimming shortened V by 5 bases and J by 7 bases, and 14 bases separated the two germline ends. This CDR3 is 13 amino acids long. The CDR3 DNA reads TGTGCCAGCAGTACGGGGGGGTGGGGTGAAGCTTTCTTT. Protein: CASSTGGWGEAFF.

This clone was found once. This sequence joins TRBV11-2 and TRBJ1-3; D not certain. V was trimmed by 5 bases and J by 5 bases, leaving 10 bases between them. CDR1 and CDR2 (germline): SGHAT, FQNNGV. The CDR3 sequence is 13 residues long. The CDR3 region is CASSTTYRNTIYF. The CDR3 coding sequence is TGTGCCAGCAGCACCACCTATCGAAACACCATATATTTT.

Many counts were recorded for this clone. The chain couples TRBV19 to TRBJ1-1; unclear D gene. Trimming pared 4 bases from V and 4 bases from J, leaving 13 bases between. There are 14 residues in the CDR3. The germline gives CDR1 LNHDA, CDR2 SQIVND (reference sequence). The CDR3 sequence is CASSNGGLGTEAFF. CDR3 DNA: TGTGCCAGTAGTAATGGAGGGCTCGGCACTGAAGCTTTCTTT.

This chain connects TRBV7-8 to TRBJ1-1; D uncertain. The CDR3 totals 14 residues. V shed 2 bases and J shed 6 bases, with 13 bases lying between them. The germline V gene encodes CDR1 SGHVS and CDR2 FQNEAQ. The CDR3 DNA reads TGTGCCAGCAGCTTAATGAGTGCTGCCTCTGAAGCTTTCTTT. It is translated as CASSLMSAASEAFF.

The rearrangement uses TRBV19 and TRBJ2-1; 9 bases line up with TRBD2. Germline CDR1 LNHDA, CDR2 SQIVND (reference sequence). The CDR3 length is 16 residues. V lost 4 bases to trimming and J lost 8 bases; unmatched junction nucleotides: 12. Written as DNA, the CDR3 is TGTGCCAGTAGTAGACGCCTAAGCGGGAGGTCCCATGAGCAGTTCTTC. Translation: CASSRRLSGRSHEQFF.

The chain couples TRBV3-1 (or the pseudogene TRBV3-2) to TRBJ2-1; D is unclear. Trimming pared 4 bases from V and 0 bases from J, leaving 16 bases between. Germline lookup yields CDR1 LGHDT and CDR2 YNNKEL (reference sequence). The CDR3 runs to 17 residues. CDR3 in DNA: TGTGCCAGCAGCCGATCACAGATCCCAAGCTCCTACAATGAGCAGTTCTTC. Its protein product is CASSRSQIPSSYNEQFF.

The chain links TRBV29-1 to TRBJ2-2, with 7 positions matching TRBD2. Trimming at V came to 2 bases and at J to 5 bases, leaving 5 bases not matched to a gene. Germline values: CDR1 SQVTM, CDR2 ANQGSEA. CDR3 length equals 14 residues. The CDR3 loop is CSVERDGGTGELFF. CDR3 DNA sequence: TGCAGCGTTGAAAGGGACGGGGGGACCGGGGAGCTGTTTTTT.